This is a list of T cell receptor beta chains from one sample in a study of T cells after yellow fever vaccination. One entry per CDR3 protein results from TCRdb running MiXCR on the 5' RACE reads. This table holds around 590,000 distinct CDR3 sequences, around 12% found once. The source material was PBMCs, sampled on the day of the yellow fever booster vaccination. These receptors were obtained from a man aged 30-40 years who received the YFV17D yellow fever vaccine. CDR3s include the opening cysteine and the closing phenylalanine or tryptophan. A D gene is named only where the DNA matches it firmly. Not every row has a clone size; where given, it reads once, few, many or a size class.

v_call: TRBV27
d_call: TRBD2
clone_size: few
cdr3_length: 14
j_call: TRBJ2-3
cdr3_aa: CASSLAGVSDTQYF
cdr3_nt: TGTGCCAGCAGTTTAGCGGGAGTATCCGATACGCAGTATTTT

v_call: TRBV9
d_call: NA
clone_size: many
cdr3_length: 15
j_call: TRBJ2-1
cdr3_aa: CASSVGQGPYNEQFF
cdr3_nt: TGTGCCAGCAGCGTAGGTCAGGGCCCCTACAATGAGCAGTTCTTC

v_call: TRBV6-1
d_call: TRBD2
clone_size: NA
cdr3_length: 16
j_call: TRBJ2-7
cdr3_aa: CASSLDGLAGDDEQYF
cdr3_nt: TGTGCCAGCAGTCTTGACGGACTAGCGGGAGACGACGAGCAGTACTTC

v_call: TRBV15
d_call: NA
clone_size: few
cdr3_length: 14
j_call: TRBJ2-7
cdr3_aa: CATSVTGDSYEQYF
cdr3_nt: TGTGCCACCAGCGTGACAGGAGACTCCTACGAGCAGTACTTC

v_call: TRBV20-1
d_call: NA
clone_size: few
cdr3_length: 18
j_call: TRBJ1-4
cdr3_aa: CSARDASADRATNEKLFF
cdr3_nt: TGCAGTGCTAGAGATGCCTCAGCGGACAGAGCAACTAATGAAAAACTGTTTTTT

v_call: TRBV19
d_call: TRBD2
clone_size: few
cdr3_length: 15
j_call: TRBJ2-1
cdr3_aa: CASSITWGGYNEQFF
cdr3_nt: TGTGCCAGTAGTATCACATGGGGGGGATACAATGAGCAGTTCTTC

v_call: TRBV20-1
d_call: NA
clone_size: few
cdr3_length: 13
j_call: TRBJ2-2
cdr3_aa: CSARAIAAGELFF
cdr3_nt: TGCAGTGCTAGAGCAATAGCGGCCGGGGAGCTGTTTTTT

v_call: TRBV7-3
d_call: TRBD1
clone_size: NA
cdr3_length: 17
j_call: TRBJ2-2
cdr3_aa: CASSPSFTGERTGELFF
cdr3_nt: TGTGCCAGCAGCCCATCTTTTACAGGGGAGAGGACCGGGGAGCTGTTTTTT

v_call: TRBV27
d_call: NA
clone_size: NA
cdr3_length: 12
j_call: TRBJ2-7
cdr3_aa: CASSSGSGEQYF
cdr3_nt: TGTGCCAGCAGTTCGGGGTCGGGCGAGCAGTACTTC

v_call: TRBV11-2
d_call: TRBD1
clone_size: NA
cdr3_length: 18
j_call: TRBJ2-5
cdr3_aa: CASSLVAPDRGGQETQYF
cdr3_nt: TGTGCCAGCAGCTTAGTAGCGCCCGACAGGGGGGGTCAAGAGACCCAGTACTTC

v_call: TRBV7-2
d_call: NA
clone_size: few
cdr3_length: 15
j_call: TRBJ2-5
cdr3_aa: CASSPKRSVQETQYF
cdr3_nt: TGTGCCAGCAGCCCGAAGCGGTCTGTCCAAGAGACCCAGTACTTC

v_call: TRBV29-1
d_call: TRBD2
clone_size: few
cdr3_length: 16
j_call: TRBJ2-3
cdr3_aa: CSVAGVAGLSTDTQYF
cdr3_nt: TGCAGCGTTGCCGGAGTAGCGGGACTTAGCACAGATACGCAGTATTTT

v_call: TRBV20-1
d_call: NA
clone_size: few
cdr3_length: 13
j_call: TRBJ2-7
cdr3_aa: CSARRVETDEQYF
cdr3_nt: TGCAGTGCTAGAAGAGTAGAAACCGACGAGCAGTACTTC